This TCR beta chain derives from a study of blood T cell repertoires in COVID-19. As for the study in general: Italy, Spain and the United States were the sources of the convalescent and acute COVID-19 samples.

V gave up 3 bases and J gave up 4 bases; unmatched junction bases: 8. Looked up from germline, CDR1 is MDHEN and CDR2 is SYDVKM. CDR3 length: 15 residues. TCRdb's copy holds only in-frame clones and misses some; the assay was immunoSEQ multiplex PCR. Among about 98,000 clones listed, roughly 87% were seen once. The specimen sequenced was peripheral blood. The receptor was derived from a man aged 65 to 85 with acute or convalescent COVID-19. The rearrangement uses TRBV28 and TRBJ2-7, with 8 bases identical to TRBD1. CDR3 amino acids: CASSLVRTGWYEQYF. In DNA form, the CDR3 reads TGTGCCAGCAGTTTGGTTAGGACAGGGTGGTACGAGCAGTACTTC.